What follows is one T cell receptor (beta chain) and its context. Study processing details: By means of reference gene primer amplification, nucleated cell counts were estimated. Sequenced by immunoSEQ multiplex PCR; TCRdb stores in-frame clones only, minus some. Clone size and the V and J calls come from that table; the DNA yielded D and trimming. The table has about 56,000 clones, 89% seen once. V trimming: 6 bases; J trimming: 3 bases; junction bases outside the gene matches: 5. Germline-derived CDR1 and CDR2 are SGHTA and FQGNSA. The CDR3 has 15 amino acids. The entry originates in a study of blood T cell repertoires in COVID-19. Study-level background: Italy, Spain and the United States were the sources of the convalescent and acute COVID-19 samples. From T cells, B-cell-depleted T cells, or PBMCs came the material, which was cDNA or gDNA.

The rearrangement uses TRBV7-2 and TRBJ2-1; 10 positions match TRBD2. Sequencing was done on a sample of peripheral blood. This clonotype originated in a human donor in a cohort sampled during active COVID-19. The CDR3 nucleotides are TGTGCCAGCAGTCCAGGACTAGCGGACTACAATGAGCAGTTCTTC. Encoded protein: CASSPGLADYNEQFF.